This T cell receptor (beta chain) was documented in a study of T cells in Graves' hyperthyroidism and ophthalmopathy. PBMCs were collected from an approximately 9.5 ml volume of fresh peripheral blood. This clonotype was found many times. Researchers took RNA transcripts and amplified the TCR beta CDR3 regions from them. HTBI primers drove first-round RT-PCR of the TCR CDR3. TCRdb processed the multiplex PCR reads anew with MiXCR; each CDR3 protein has one entry. The repertoire holds 380,000 or so distinct CDR3 sequences, with approximately 19% as singletons. The CDR3 is 14 residues long. Germline lookup yields CDR1 MNHEY and CDR2 SVGEGT. V lost 8 bases to trimming and J lost 3 bases, with 14 bases between them.

This TCR came from a woman younger than 30 with Graves' hyperthyroidism. The sample comprised blood. This sequence joins TRBV6-2 or TRBV6-3 and TRBJ1-5; tentatively, D is TRBD1 (5 bases). DNA of the CDR3: TGTGCCAGCTGGGGACGTCGGGTCAATCAGCCCCAGCATTTT. It specifies CASWGRRVNQPQHF.